This paragraph reports one T cell receptor beta chain. What it binds is unknown. These data belong to a study of cytomegalovirus exposure and HLA in healthy donors. A multiplex PCR was run with 60 Vbeta primers and 13 Jbeta primers. Profiled with immunoSEQ multiplex PCR; TCRdb holds only in-frame clones, not every one. The sample has 90,000 to 140,000 clones, around 80% seen once. The CDR3 is 17 amino acids. Per the germline V gene, CDR1 is SGHTA and CDR2 is FQGTGA. The germline V and J ends were trimmed by 2 bases and 3 bases, with 19 bases remaining between them. The study's findings and limits: Per published reports, the classifier diagnosed cytomegalovirus status with high specificity and sensitivity. A list of 150 or so TCR beta chains associated with cytomegalovirus was given.

The sequence derives from a man younger than 35 in good health and CMV-seronegative. The specimen sequenced was PBMCs. V gene TRBV7-3 combines with J gene TRBJ2-5, with D perhaps matching TRBD2 (6 bases). The CDR3 reads CASSLPRDGREEETQYF. CDR3 bases: TGTGCCAGCAGCTTACCCCGTGACGGGAGAGAGGAAGAGACCCAGTACTTC.